These 12 T cell receptor beta chains share one sample of origin, sequenced in a study of radiotherapy plus CTLA-4 blockade in lung cancer listed by TCRdb under 2018. Library preparation was by the immunoSEQ multiplex PCR assay. Sourced from immuneACCESS, this table was stored by TCRdb with only in-frame sequences that have V and J called. A share of the clones is absent; for the studies checked, an unresolved V gene accounts for under half, and the remainder has no known explanation. Within this sample are about 97,000 clones, with 65% to 85% of them counted one time only. The ten largest account for about 3% of the sample. The source material was peripheral blood, sampled from a patient treated with radiotherapy plus ipilimumab. The source is a human donor with non-small cell lung cancer who had a partial response to radiotherapy plus ipilimumab. Some clones in this sample may be carry-over from other donors' samples.

The V and J genes are TRBV4-3 and TRBJ2-3, with D perhaps TRBD1 (5 bases). Germline V gene sequence: CDR1 LGHNA, CDR2 YSLEER. V lost 1 base to trimming and J lost 6 bases, with 17 bases between them. The CDR3 runs 16 residues. CDR3 protein: CASSQVGAASPDTQYF. The CDR3 DNA follows: TGCGCCAGCAGCCAAGTTGGGGCAGCCTCTCCCGATACGCAGTATTTT.

This chain connects TRBV6-6 to TRBJ2-1; TRBD2 aligns across 8 bases. CDR1 is MNHNY, CDR2 SVGAGI, per germline (reference sequence). This CDR3 comprises 15 residues. V gave up 0 bases and J gave up 6 bases; unmatched junction bases: 4. The CDR3: CASSYSIAGFNEQFF. The CDR3 nucleotides are TGTGCCAGCAGTTACTCCATAGCGGGATTCAATGAGCAGTTCTTC.

The chain links TRBV28 to TRBJ2-2; D is possibly TRBD2 (5 bases). Per germline, CDR1 MDHEN and CDR2 SYDVKM. The length of the CDR3 is 17 residues. V was pared by 3 bases and J by 0 bases, with 14 bases between. The CDR3 sequence is CASSFPTLRANTGELFF. CDR3 sequence (DNA): TGTGCCAGCAGTTTCCCCACGTTGAGGGCGAACACCGGGGAGCTGTTTTTT. Variable domain in full (rest from reference TRBV28 and TRBJ2-2): DVKVTQSSRYLVKRTGEKVFLECVQDMDHENMFWYRQDPGLGLRLIYFSYDVKMKEKGDIPEGYSVSREKKERFSLILESASTNQTSMYLCASSFPTLRANTGELFFGEGSRLTVL.

This clone was detected a few times. The genes are TRBV7-9 and TRBJ1-1; D gene uncertain. Trimming shortened V by 5 bases and J by 6 bases, and 13 bases separated the two germline ends. The length of the CDR3 is 13 residues. The germline CDR1 and CDR2 sequences are SEHNR and FQNEAQ (reference sequence). The CDR3 spells CASSRQGLAEAFF. Here the CDR3 DNA reads TGTGCCAGCAGCCGTCAAGGACTAGCTGAAGCTTTCTTT.

The CDR3 here is CASSRSGGASLHF. CDR3 nucleotides: TGTGCCAGCAGTCGATCGGGGGGAGCCTCCCTCCACTTT. The rearrangement links TRBV6-5 to TRBJ1-6; TRBD1 might be the D (5 bases). Germline V lookup: CDR1 MNHEY, CDR2 SVGAGI. The CDR3 is made up of 13 amino acids. V lost 5 bases and J 14 bases, leaving 16 bases between the germline ends.

This clone has just one count. This chain joins TRBV11-3 and TRBJ2-3; D ambiguous. The CDR3 has 14 residues. The germline gives CDR1 SGHNT, CDR2 YENEEA. With 0 bases removed from V and 0 bases from J, the gap between germline ends came to 4 bases. The DNA for the CDR3 is TGTGCCAGCAGCTTAGAACAGAGCACAGATACGCAGTATTTT. Amino acids: CASSLEQSTDTQYF.

The chain links TRBV7-8 to TRBJ2-5, with D maybe TRBD1 (6 bases). The germline V gene has CDR1 SGHVS and CDR2 FQNEAQ. V lost 2 bases and J lost 5, with 12 bases in between. This CDR3 spans 14 amino acids. The CDR3: CASSLIGGVETQYF. In DNA, the CDR3 is TGTGCCAGCAGCTTAATTGGGGGCGTCGAGACCCAGTACTTC.

This rearrangement joins TRBV9 to TRBJ2-1; possible D gene TRBD2, 5 bases. Germline CDR1 is SGDLS and CDR2 is YYNGEE. There are 15 residues in the CDR3. Trimming shortened V by 3 bases and J by 6 bases, and 16 bases separated the two germline ends. The CDR3 nucleotides read TGTGCCAGCAGCGGAAGGCCCAGACGGGGCAATGAGCAGTTCTTC. Translating gives CASSGRPRRGNEQFF.

This rearrangement joins TRBV4-2 to TRBJ1-2; 11 bases align to TRBD1. CDR3 size: 19 residues. V shed 0 bases, J shed 1 base, and the junction held 10 bases outside the gene matches. Per the germline V gene, CDR1 is LGHNA and CDR2 is YNFKEQ. The CDR3 DNA is TGTGCCAGCAGCCAAGATTCTTGGGGGACAGGGGGGGGTAACTATGGCTACACCTTC. Translation gives CASSQDSWGTGGGNYGYTF.

The chain carries TRBV18 and TRBJ2-1, with unresolved D. The CDR3 loop spans 16 amino acids. Per germline, CDR1 KGHSH and CDR2 LQKENI. With 3 bases removed from V and 12 bases from J, the gap between germline ends came to 24 bases. The CDR3 here is CASSPPLGVGASGQFF. DNA for the CDR3: TGTGCCAGCTCACCCCCTTTAGGAGTCGGTGCCTCTGGGCAGTTCTTC.

The chain links TRBV15 to TRBJ1-2; no clear D. With 1 base removed from V and 4 bases from J, the gap between germline ends came to 10 bases. CDR3 size: 14 residues. Per the germline V gene, CDR1 is LNHNV and CDR2 is YYDKDF (reference sequence). The CDR3 reads CATSRGGELYGYTF. CDR3 DNA sequence: TGTGCCACCAGCAGAGGCGGGGAACTCTATGGCTACACCTTC. Based on the CDR3 plus reference TRBV15 and TRBJ1-2, the full variable domain is DAMVIQNPRYQVTQFGKPVTLSCSQTLNHNVMYWYQQKSSQAPKLLFHYYDKDFNNEADTPDNFQSRRPNTSFCFLDIRSPGLGDTAMYLCATSRGGELYGYTFGSGTRLTVV.

V and J are TRBV30 and TRBJ1-1; D is perhaps TRBD1 (6 bases). Trimming took off 6 bases at V and 4 bases at J, with 9 bases between the two ends. This CDR3 is built from 11 residues. Germline CDR1 GTSNPN, CDR2 SVGIG (reference sequence). CDR3 coding DNA: TGTGCCTGCGTCAGGGGCACTGAAGCTTTCTTT. Its protein product is CACVRGTEAFF.